One sample yielded the 3 T cell receptor beta chains listed below, sequenced in a study of tumor-infiltrating lymphocytes in oesophageal squamous cell carcinoma. TCRdb reanalysed the PCR reads using MiXCR and keeps one entry per CDR3 protein. Found here are about 9,700 distinct CDR3 sequences, roughly 64% of them singletons; the top ten hold about 25%. Sequenced material: esophageal tumor tissue. The receptors shown here come from a female donor with esophageal squamous cell carcinoma.

This clonotype was recorded once. The genes are TRBV11-2 and TRBJ2-5; 7 bases line up with TRBD2. The end of the DNA aligns better with TRBJ2-1, so the J call may be wrong. CDR1 and CDR2 from the germline V gene are SGHAT and FQNNGV. The CDR3 extends over 15 amino acids. The CDR3 nucleotides are TGTGCCAGCAGCTTGGTAGCGGGCGCTTACAATGAGCAGTTCTTC. It codes for CASSLVAGAYNEQFF.

This clonotype was observed a few times. The gene calls are TRBV7-2 and TRBJ2-3; D is perhaps TRBD2 (5 bases). The germline gives CDR1 SGHTA, CDR2 FQGNSA. V was pared by 4 bases and J by 0 bases, with 8 bases between. The CDR3 has 14 residues. The CDR3: CASSSDSSTDTQYF. The CDR3 bases are TGTGCCAGCAGCTCGGACTCGAGCACAGATACGCAGTATTTT.

This clonotype has a handful of counts. The V and J genes are TRBV11-2 and TRBJ1-1, with D uncertain. The CDR3 sequence is 16 residues long. Germline V gene data show CDR1 as SGHAT and CDR2 as FQNNGV. V gave up 0 bases and J gave up 1 base, with 12 bases separating them. The CDR3 region has the DNA TGTGCCAGCAGCTTAGAGAGTTACAGACGGAACACTGAAGCTTTCTTT. Translating gives CASSLESYRRNTEAFF.